Listed here are 2 T cell receptor beta chains from one sample, sequenced in a study of T-cell reconstitution after alpha-beta-depleted transplantation in children. Unique molecular identifiers were incorporated when the TCRbeta library was constructed. TCRdb analysed the PCR reads with MiXCR anew, one entry per CDR3 protein. The sample comprises roughly 570,000 distinct CDR3 sequences, about a quarter of which are singletons, and about 35% rests with the top ten. This specimen was PBMCs, taken before TCRalphabeta/CD19-depleted stem cell transplant. Receptors were obtained from a boy under two years old with Wiskott-Aldrich syndrome, due to receive a stem cell transplant.

The chain has TRBV27 and TRBJ2-6, with D possibly being TRBD1 (6 bases). Germline values: CDR1 MNHEY, CDR2 SMNVEV (reference sequence). The CDR3 is 16 amino acids. V was trimmed by 7 bases and J by 2 bases, leaving 15 bases between them. The CDR3 sequence is CASTYFRGAGANVLTF. The CDR3 DNA follows: TGTGCCAGCACCTATTTCAGGGGTGCTGGGGCCAACGTCCTGACTTTC.

The CDR3 region is CASRTPGDSYEQYF. Written as DNA, the CDR3 is TGTGCCAGCAGGACTCCCGGGGACTCCTACGAGCAGTACTTC. The chain links TRBV7-3 to TRBJ2-7, with a possible D match to TRBD2 (5 bases). The germline CDR1 and CDR2 sequences are SGHTA and FQGTGA. V was pared by 6 bases and J by 0 bases, with 12 bases between. The CDR3 has 14 residues.